One and the same sample provided the 29 T cell receptor beta chains below, sequenced in a study of blood T cell repertoires in COVID-19. Sequencing was performed with immunoSEQ multiplex PCR; in TCRdb, only in-frame clones are kept and a portion is missing. The table lists roughly 14,000 clones, approximately 90% of them singletons. Sequenced material: peripheral blood. These TCRs come from a human donor with active COVID-19. The donor label of this sample is uncertain.

The V gene is TRBV27, the J gene TRBJ2-1, with TRBD1 matching 9 bases. This CDR3 comprises 13 residues. J lost 8 bases, V lost 6 bases, and 5 bases had no gene match. CDR1 is MNHEY, CDR2 SMNVEV, per germline (reference sequence). The CDR3 DNA reads as TGTGCCAGCAGACAGGGGGCTTTGGATGAGCAGTTCTTC. Amino acids: CASRQGALDEQFF.

The genes are TRBV5-1 and TRBJ2-7; tentatively, D is TRBD2 (6 bases). Germline CDR1 reads SGHRS; CDR2 reads YFSETQ. V was shortened by 4 bases and J by 6 bases, with 14 bases between the two germline ends. This CDR3 comprises 13 residues. CDR3 bases: TGCGCCAGCAGCCCCAGACTAGACGTCGAGCAGTACTTC. It yields the protein CASSPRLDVEQYF.

The V call is TRBV5-6, the J call TRBJ2-5; 8 bases agree with TRBD2. The CDR3 has 16 residues. The ends lost 0 bases at V and 7 bases at J; junction bases unmatched: 11. The germline V gene has CDR1 SGHDT and CDR2 YYEEEE. CDR3 amino acids: CASSLELAAGTGTQYF. The CDR3 coding sequence is TGTGCCAGCAGCTTGGAACTAGCGGCTGGGACTGGGACCCAGTACTTC.

J is TRBJ2-3 and V is TRBV7-9; 8 bases are a match to TRBD2. V was pared by 2 bases and J by 0 bases, with 10 bases of the junction left unmatched. This CDR3 has 18 amino acids. Germline V lookup: CDR1 SEHNR, CDR2 FQNEAQ (reference sequence). This CDR3 is CASSLNYGGGPSTDTQYF. For the CDR3, the DNA is TGTGCCAGCAGCTTAAATTATGGCGGGGGGCCTAGCACAGATACGCAGTATTTT.

The rearrangement uses TRBV5-1 and TRBJ2-1; D is possibly TRBD1 (7 bases). The length of the CDR3 is 12 residues. Germline lookup yields CDR1 SGHRS and CDR2 YFSETQ. Trimming removed 2 bases at V and 10 bases at J, with 10 bases between. CDR3 in amino acids: CASSFQGGEQFF. CDR3 coding DNA: TGCGCCAGCAGCTTCCAGGGGGGAGAGCAGTTCTTC.

The chain has TRBV6-1 and TRBJ2-3, with D possibly being TRBD1 (6 bases). Between the trimmed V and J ends, which lost 4 bases and 1 base, there was a span of 15 bases. In germline, CDR1 is MNHNS, CDR2 SASEGT. This CDR3 spans 16 amino acids. As DNA, the CDR3 is TGTGCCAGCAGTGCTCAGTACAGGGTCGGCACAGATACGCAGTATTTT. Protein product: CASSAQYRVGTDTQYF.

The chain recombines TRBV19 with TRBJ2-1; D remains ambiguous. The CDR3 has 13 amino acids. Trimming left V 7 bases short and J 4 bases short, with 11 bases between. Germline V gene lookup returns CDR1 LNHDA and CDR2 SQIVND (reference sequence). CDR3 residues: CASTPGPYNEQFF. CDR3 bases: TGTGCCAGTACGCCGGGTCCGTACAATGAGCAGTTCTTC.

The chain couples TRBV3-1 (or the pseudogene TRBV3-2) to TRBJ1-1; D is perhaps TRBD1 (5 bases). Between the trimmed V and J ends, which lost 3 bases and 4 bases, there was a span of 9 bases. CDR3 length equals 13 residues. Germline lookup yields CDR1 LGHDT and CDR2 YNNKEL (reference sequence). The CDR3 region has the DNA TGTGCCAGCAGCCAGGGGGGTGGCACTGAAGCTTTCTTT. Translated: CASSQGGGTEAFF.

The chain is built from TRBV7-9 and TRBJ2-1, with TRBD2 identical over 11 bases. The CDR3 runs 16 residues. J lost 4 bases, V lost 5 bases, and 7 bases had no gene match. The germline gives CDR1 SEHNR, CDR2 FQNEAQ (reference sequence). The CDR3 region is CASSLLAGGRYNEQFF. In DNA, the CDR3 is TGTGCCAGCAGCCTCCTAGCGGGGGGAAGATACAATGAGCAGTTCTTC.

V gene TRBV6-6 combines with J gene TRBJ2-3, with 8 bases aligning to TRBD2. CDR3 size: 16 residues. Germline CDR1 is MNHNY and CDR2 is SVGAGI (reference sequence). The junction had 12 bases not matched to a gene; V was cut back by 6 bases and J by 4 bases. The CDR3 DNA follows: TGTGCCAGCAGCCCGGGACTAGGGTTTTTCGCAGATACGCAGTATTTT. Its protein product is CASSPGLGFFADTQYF.

This chain's CDR3 is CASSPDRVDYGYTF. The DNA for the CDR3 is TGCGCCAGCAGCCCGGACAGGGTTGACTATGGCTACACCTTC. The genes are TRBV5-1 and TRBJ1-2; 8 bases line up with TRBD1. The germline V gene encodes CDR1 SGHRS and CDR2 YFSETQ. The V segment lost 4 bases and the J segment 3 bases; nucleotides outside the gene matches: 5. This CDR3 has 14 residues.

This chain links TRBV2 with TRBJ1-3; D is ambiguous. Germline V CDR1 and CDR2: SNHLY, FYNNEI. Between the trimmed V and J ends, which lost 11 bases and 6 bases, there was a span of 11 bases. This CDR3 has 11 amino acids. CDR3 residues: CAGTGVNTIYF. The CDR3 region has the DNA TGTGCCGGCACGGGAGTAAACACCATATATTTT.

The chain joins TRBV5-1 to TRBJ2-1; D possibly corresponds to TRBD2 (6 bases). The CDR3 totals 15 residues. V was pared by 3 bases and J by 0 bases, with 10 bases between. Germline V CDR1 and CDR2: SGHRS, YFSETQ. The CDR3 spells CASSWRGNSYNEQFF. Written as DNA, the CDR3 is TGCGCCAGCAGCTGGCGGGGAAACTCCTACAATGAGCAGTTCTTC.

The chain is built from TRBV9 and TRBJ2-7, with D maybe TRBD1 (6 bases). The germline gives CDR1 SGDLS, CDR2 YYNGEE. The V gene lost 0 bases and the J gene lost 9 bases, with 22 bases spanning the gap. This CDR3 comprises 16 residues. The chain's CDR3 is CASSVGEGQGLFAQYF. The CDR3 nucleotides read TGTGCCAGCAGCGTAGGCGAGGGACAAGGCTTATTCGCGCAGTACTTC.

This chain links TRBV3-1 (or the pseudogene TRBV3-2) with TRBJ2-5, with 8 bases matching TRBD2. CDR3 length: 19 residues. Germline V CDR1 and CDR2: LGHDT, YNNKEL (reference sequence). Unmatched junction bases numbered 17, after V lost 3 bases and J lost 2 bases. The DNA of the CDR3 is TGTGCCAGCAGCCACGTAGAATCGGCCGGGAGGGCCGCGCAAGAGACCCAGTACTTC. Residues: CASSHVESAGRAAQETQYF.

The chain is built from TRBV6-5 and TRBJ1-1; 7 positions match TRBD1. The CDR3 has 15 amino acids. In germline, CDR1 is MNHEY, CDR2 SVGAGI. The V segment lost 8 bases and the J segment 7 bases; nucleotides outside the gene matches: 16. DNA for the CDR3: TGTGCCAGCCTACACTTTCCCGGACAGGTGAATGAAGCTTTCTTT. This sequence encodes CASLHFPGQVNEAFF.

This chain connects TRBV10-3 to TRBJ2-7; D may be TRBD2 (6 bases). Germline-derived CDR1 and CDR2 are ENHRY and SYGVKD. Trimming took off 11 bases at V and 6 bases at J, with 14 bases between the two ends. This CDR3 is 11 amino acids long. This CDR3 reads CAVSRGLEQYF. CDR3 nucleotides: TGTGCCGTCTCGAGGGGACTCGAGCAGTACTTC.

Only one count was recorded for this clone. This chain connects TRBV18 to TRBJ1-5, with 8 bases matching TRBD1. CDR3 length: 14 residues. J was trimmed by 6 bases and V by 5 bases; bases with no gene match: 6. Per the germline V gene, CDR1 is KGHSH and CDR2 is LQKENI. CDR3 sequence: CASSGTGPPQPQHF. The CDR3, as DNA: TGTGCCAGCTCAGGGACAGGCCCTCCTCAGCCCCAGCATTTT. Full variable domain (remainder filled in from reference TRBV18 and TRBJ1-5): NAGVMQNPRHLVRRRGQEARLRCSPMKGHSHVYWYRQLPEEGLKFMVYLQKENIIDESGMPKERFSAEFPKEGPSILRIQQVVRGDSAAYFCASSGTGPPQPQHFGDGTRLSIL.

This clone was seen a single time. The V call is TRBV7-2, the J call TRBJ2-5; 13 positions agree with TRBD2. The CDR3 contains 17 residues. The V segment lost 1 base and the J segment 4 bases; nucleotides outside the gene matches: 6. Germline lookup yields CDR1 SGHTA and CDR2 FQGNSA. The CDR3 DNA reads TGTGCCAGCAGCTTAGGGAGGACTAGCGGGAGTGGAGAGACCCAGTACTTC. Translation gives CASSLGRTSGSGETQYF. The full variable domain, completed using reference TRBV7-2 and TRBJ2-5, is GAGVSQSPSNKVTEKGKDVELRCDPISGHTALYWYRQSLGQGLEFLIYFQGNSAPDKSGLPSDRFSAERTGGSVSTLTIQRTQQEDSAVYLCASSLGRTSGSGETQYFGPGTRLLVL.

V is TRBV7-3 and J is TRBJ1-1, with a possible D match to TRBD1 (6 bases). V gave up 5 bases and J gave up 4 bases, with 11 bases separating them. CDR1 and CDR2 from the germline V gene are SGHTA and FQGTGA. The CDR3 extends over 13 amino acids. The CDR3 bases are TGTGCCAGCAGCCCCCGAGGGGGCACTGAAGCTTTCTTT. Translating it yields CASSPRGGTEAFF.

This clone was seen only once. This sequence joins TRBV11-2 and TRBJ2-1; 9 bases map to TRBD1. From germline, CDR1 is SGHAT and CDR2 FQNNGV. This CDR3 is 16 amino acids long. With V trimmed by 3 bases and J by 5 bases, 8 bases remained unmatched. CDR3 DNA: TGTGCCAGCAGCTTTACGCACCGGGACAGGGACAATGAGCAGTTCTTC. Encoded protein: CASSFTHRDRDNEQFF.

V and J are TRBV7-9 and TRBJ2-2; 7 bases agree with TRBD1. After removal of 5 bases from V and 4 bases from J, the junction contained 4 bases not matched to a gene. CDR1 is SEHNR and CDR2 is FQNEAQ in the germline V gene (reference sequence). This CDR3 has 14 residues. CDR3 sequence (DNA): TGTGCCAGCAGCCTAGACAGGGCCACCGGGGAGCTGTTTTTT. The encoded protein is CASSLDRATGELFF.

This clone was picked up a small number of times. The chain carries TRBV21-1 and TRBJ2-1; TRBD1, the table's D call, was not compared with the DNA. TRBV21-1 is assigned pseudogene status. CDR3 size: 15 residues. The CDR3 sequence: CAGGTTGSGRLEQFF. DNA for the CDR3: TGTGCCGGGGGGACGACAGGGTCGGGAAGGCTTGAGCAGTTCTTC.

The chain links TRBV12-5 to TRBJ1-2; D is possibly TRBD1 (5 bases). V was trimmed by 2 bases and J by 2 bases, leaving 9 bases between them. This CDR3 contains 14 residues. Per germline, CDR1 LGHNT and CDR2 FRNRAP. The CDR3 here is CASGLSGGNYGYTF. CDR3 DNA sequence: TGTGCTAGTGGTTTGTCGGGGGGGAACTATGGCTACACCTTC.

J is TRBJ2-2 and V is TRBV24-1; the match to TRBD1 covers 8 bases. V lost 9 bases and J lost 4; bases outside the gene matches: 12. The CDR3 consists of 16 residues. Germline lookup yields CDR1 KGHDR and CDR2 SFDVKD. The DNA for the CDR3 is TGTGCCACCCCATTCTTGGACAGGGACCCCACCGGGGAGCTGTTTTTT. Protein: CATPFLDRDPTGELFF.

The gene calls are TRBV10-1 and TRBJ2-7; D perhaps matches TRBD1 (5 bases). Germline CDR1 is WNHNN and CDR2 is SYGVQD (reference sequence). The CDR3 has 16 amino acids. Trimming shortened V by 9 bases and J by 0 bases, and 21 bases separated the two germline ends. CDR3 residues: CAREDRTNKSSYEQYF. The DNA for the CDR3 is TGCGCCAGGGAAGACCGGACAAATAAAAGCTCCTACGAGCAGTACTTC.

J is TRBJ2-7 and V is TRBV4-1; TRBD1 agrees at 7 bases. Germline V gene sequence: CDR1 MGHRA, CDR2 YSYEKL. The CDR3 is 16 amino acids. J gave up 4 bases and V 0 bases, and 9 bases lay outside the gene matches. Here the CDR3 reads CASSQEGGGQFYEQYF. For the CDR3, the DNA is TGCGCCAGCAGCCAAGAAGGGGGCGGCCAATTTTACGAGCAGTACTTC.

This CDR3 reads CATSRVRGRIGNQPQHF. CDR3 nucleotides: TGTGCCACCAGCAGAGTTCGCGGGAGAATCGGCAATCAGCCCCAGCATTTT. The genes are TRBV15 and TRBJ1-5; D ambiguous. The germline gives CDR1 LNHNV, CDR2 YYDKDF (reference sequence). The V and J ends lost 1 base and 2 bases respectively, with 15 bases between them. The CDR3 consists of 17 residues.

The rearrangement links TRBV18 to TRBJ2-3; D not certain. The germline V gene encodes CDR1 KGHSH and CDR2 LQKENI. With 3 bases removed from V and 11 bases from J, the gap between germline ends came to 9 bases. CDR3 length: 11 residues. The CDR3: CASSPNTKQYF. The CDR3 DNA reads TGTGCCAGCTCACCGAATACTAAGCAGTATTTT.